This TCR beta chain was sequenced during a study of blood T cell repertoires in COVID-19. Study-level background: Samples came from the United States, Italy and Spain, spanning acute and convalescent COVID-19.

Source study methods: Quantification of nucleated cells was approximated via reference gene primer amplification. The protocol was immunoSEQ multiplex PCR, while the TCRdb copy is restricted to in-frame clones and leaves out a portion. V, J and clone size are those of that table, while D and trimming were read from the DNA. The table shows about 130,000 clones, with over 75% occurring only once. This CDR3 has 13 residues. V lost 1 base and J lost 8, with 11 bases in between. Germline V lookup: CDR1 SGHTA, CDR2 FQGNSA. This clonotype originated in a human donor in a cohort sampled during active COVID-19. The rearrangement joins TRBV7-2 to TRBJ1-2; tentative D call: TRBD1 (6 bases). Input material: peripheral blood. CDR3 in DNA: TGTGCCAGCAGCTTAGACAGGGCTAGGGGCTACACCTTC. Residues: CASSLDRARGYTF.